Listed below are T cell receptor beta chains from one sample, sequenced in a study of control samples from healthy donors and cancer patients. The data were produced by immunoSEQ multiplex PCR, yet TCRdb's version contains in-frame clones alone and is incomplete. The repertoire consists of around 170,000 clones, with about 91% occurring once and the leading ten covering 4.5% to 6%. Sequencing input: blood. These receptors were taken from a woman aged 25 to 39 in good health. Each CDR3 is given with its conserved first and last residue. A D gene is named only where the DNA matches it firmly. Where a row states a size, it is once, few, many or the class of an expanded clone; other rows omit it.

>NA|NA|TRBV29-1|TRBJ2-6
CSVAGSGANVLTF
TGCAGCGTTGCGGGCTCTGGGGCCAACGTCCTGACTTTC
>NA|TRBD1|TRBV6-1|TRBJ2-7
CASSGGRDSFLTSYEQYF
TGTGCCAGCAGTGGAGGCCGGGACAGCTTTCTTACCTCCTACGAGCAGTACTTC
>NA|TRBD1|TRBV28|TRBJ1-5
CASSLAGQGNQPQHF
TGTGCCAGCAGTTTGGCGGGACAGGGCAATCAGCCCCAGCATTTT
>NA|TRBD2|TRBV20-1|TRBJ2-3
CSASPASGGTDTQYF
TGCAGTGCTAGTCCGGCTAGCGGGGGAACAGATACGCAGTATTTT
>NA|TRBD1|TRBV2|TRBJ1-5
CASSTGGDGQPQHF
TGTGCCAGCAGTACAGGGGGCGACGGTCAGCCCCAGCATTTT
>once|NA|TRBV6-5|TRBJ1-6
CASSSGPYNSPLHF
TGTGCCAGCAGTTCGGGACCCTATAATTCACCCCTCCACTTT
>once|NA|TRBV5-1|TRBJ2-1
CASSLEVGSYNEQFF
TGCGCCAGCAGCTTGGAAGTTGGTTCCTACAATGAGCAGTTCTTC
>NA|NA|TRBV7-9|TRBJ1-3
CASSLVSPGNTIYF
TGTGCCAGCAGCTTAGTTTCACCCGGAAACACCATATATTTT
>NA|NA|TRBV6-1|TRBJ2-7
CASSEGVNFYEQYF
TGTGCCAGCAGTGAAGGGGTGAACTTCTACGAGCAGTACTTC
>NA|NA|TRBV5-6|TRBJ1-3
CASSLDGRGSGNTIYF
TGTGCCAGCAGCTTGGACGGGAGGGGCTCTGGAAACACCATATATTTT
>NA|TRBD1|TRBV27|TRBJ1-6
CASSFIGGGSPLHF
TGTGCCAGCAGTTTCATAGGGGGCGGCTCACCCCTCCACTTT
>NA|NA|TRBV28|TRBJ1-2
CASSELRLGGYTF
TGTGCCAGCAGTGAGCTTAGACTAGGCGGCTACACCTTC
>NA|NA|TRBV4-1|TRBJ2-6
CASSQGSDTSGANVLTF
TGCGCCAGCAGCCAAGGCAGCGACACCTCTGGGGCCAACGTCCTGACTTTC
>NA|NA|TRBV5-6|TRBJ1-1
CASGWRAYLATNTEAFF
TGTGCCAGCGGTTGGAGGGCCTACCTCGCTACTAACACTGAAGCTTTCTTT
>NA|NA|TRBV9|TRBJ1-4
CASSVVPNEKLFF
TGTGCCAGCAGCGTAGTCCCTAATGAAAAACTGTTTTTT
>NA|TRBD1|TRBV19|TRBJ1-1
CASRPGTGSGTEAFF
TGTGCCAGTCGTCCCGGGACAGGATCGGGCACTGAAGCTTTCTTT
>NA|NA|TRBV2|TRBJ2-2
CASSEIGNTGELFF
TGTGCCAGCAGTGAAATAGGGAACACCGGGGAGCTGTTTTTT
>NA|NA|TRBV21-1|TRBJ2-7
CASIVSQPSDAYEQYF
TGTGCCAGCATCGTCAGTCAGCCGTCGGATGCCTACGAGCAGTACTTC
>NA|NA|TRBV9|TRBJ2-5
CASSPQTAQETQYF
TGTGCCAGCAGCCCACAGACAGCCCAAGAGACCCAGTACTTC
>NA|TRBD2|TRBV5-1|TRBJ2-3
CASSLGLAGNLGTDTQYF
TGCGCCAGCAGCCTTGGACTAGCGGGTAATCTGGGCACAGATACGCAGTATTTT
>NA|NA|TRBV12-3/TRBV12-4|TRBJ2-1
CASSPYDEQFF
TGTGCCAGCAGCCCCTATGATGAGCAGTTCTTC
>NA|NA|TRBV20-1|TRBJ1-1
CSVAGRDEAFF
TGCAGTGTGGCAGGTAGGGATGAAGCTTTCTTT
>NA|NA|TRBV12-3/TRBV12-4|TRBJ2-3
CASSIGRTDTQYF
TGTGCCAGCAGTATAGGGCGCACAGATACGCAGTATTTT
>NA|TRBD2|TRBV2|TRBJ2-7
CASSATGTPGGEQYF
TGTGCCAGCAGTGCAACCGGGACCCCGGGGGGGGAGCAGTACTTC
>NA|NA|TRBV7-2|TRBJ1-4
CASSLVGIEKLFF
TGTGCCAGCAGCTTAGTGGGAATTGAAAAACTGTTTTTT
>NA|TRBD2|TRBV14|TRBJ2-5
CASSPGLAAIRQETQYF
TGTGCCAGCAGCCCGGGACTAGCGGCTATTCGGCAAGAGACCCAGTACTTC
>NA|NA|TRBV2|TRBJ2-7
CASSKNRVSYEQYF
TGTGCCAGCAGTAAAAACAGGGTCTCCTACGAGCAGTACTTC
>NA|TRBD1|TRBV5-1|TRBJ1-2
CASSTETGGYYGYTF
TGCGCCAGCAGCACTGAGACAGGGGGCTACTATGGCTACACCTTC
>few|TRBD1|TRBV9|TRBJ1-6
CASSVGQGASPLHF
TGTGCCAGCAGCGTTGGACAGGGGGCTTCACCCCTCCACTTT
>NA|TRBD1|TRBV2|TRBJ1-2
CASSLGQHGYTF
TGTGCCAGCAGTTTGGGACAGCATGGCTACACCTTC
>NA|TRBD1|TRBV6-6|TRBJ1-5
CASRGQDQHF
TGTGCCAGCCGGGGACAGGACCAGCATTTT